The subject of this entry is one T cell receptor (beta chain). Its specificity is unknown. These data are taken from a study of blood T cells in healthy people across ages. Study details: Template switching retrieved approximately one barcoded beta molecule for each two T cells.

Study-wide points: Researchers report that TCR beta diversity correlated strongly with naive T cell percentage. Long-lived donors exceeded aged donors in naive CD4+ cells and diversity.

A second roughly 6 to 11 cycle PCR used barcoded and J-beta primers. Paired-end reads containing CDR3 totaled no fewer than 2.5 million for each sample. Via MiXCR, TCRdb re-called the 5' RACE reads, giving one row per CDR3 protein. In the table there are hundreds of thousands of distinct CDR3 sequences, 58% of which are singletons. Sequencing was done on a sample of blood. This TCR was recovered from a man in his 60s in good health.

As DNA, the CDR3 is TGCGCCAGCAGCTCACTTAGAGAAGAGACCCAGTACTTC. Translated, it gives CASSSLREETQYF. The chain carries TRBV5-1 and TRBJ2-5; D uncertain. Trimming cost V 3 bases and J 3 bases, with 9 bases left between them. Germline lookup yields CDR1 SGHRS and CDR2 YFSETQ. The CDR3 runs to 13 residues.